This is a list of T cell receptor beta chains from one sample in a study of blood T cell repertoires in COVID-19. Profiling relied on immunoSEQ multiplex PCR, and the TCRdb table lists in-frame clones only, not all of them. This sample has around 95,000 clones, with more than 65% found just once. Sequencing was done on a sample of peripheral blood. All receptors come from a woman aged 80 or over with acute or convalescent COVID-19. The CDR3 runs from the conserved cysteine through the conserved F or W. A D gene is named only where the DNA matches it firmly. Clone size is not always given. Where it is, it says once, few, many or a class for expanded clones.

V gene,clone size,J gene,D gene,CDR3 protein,CDR3 DNA
TRBV19,NA,TRBJ2-7,NA,CASSGGYGSYEQYF,TGTGCCAGTAGTGGCGGGTACGGGTCCTACGAGCAGTACTTC
TRBV28,once,TRBJ1-2,NA,CASSTGDYGYTF,TGTGCCAGCAGTACAGGTGACTATGGCTACACCTTC
TRBV7-8,NA,TRBJ1-5,NA,CASSPRDTNWNQPQHF,TGTGCCAGCAGCCCCCGGGACACGAATTGGAATCAGCCCCAGCATTTT
TRBV28,NA,TRBJ2-7,TRBD1,CASSPTGTGGGKRVSEYF,TGTGCCAGCAGTCCCACCGGGACAGGGGGCGGAAAGAGGGTTTCGGAGTACTTC
TRBV30,NA,TRBJ1-1,NA,CAWSLGGSAEAFF,TGTGCCTGGAGTTTAGGAGGGTCAGCGGAAGCTTTCTTT
TRBV7-2,few,TRBJ1-6,TRBD1,CASSLAGAQGSPLHF,TGTGCCAGCAGCTTAGCGGGGGCACAGGGGTCACCCCTCCACTTT
TRBV18,NA,TRBJ1-3,NA,CASSSEEDTIYF,TGTGCCAGCTCTTCAGAAGAGGACACCATATATTTT
TRBV7-9,NA,TRBJ1-2,TRBD1,CASSSGQGGNYGYTF,TGTGCCAGCAGCTCGGGACAGGGAGGGAACTATGGCTACACCTTC
TRBV2,NA,TRBJ1-2,NA,CASSYGQYRNTF,TGTGCCAGCAGTTACGGACAGTATAGGAACACCTTC
TRBV5-1,NA,TRBJ2-3,TRBD2,CASSRITSGGGTDTQYF,TGCGCCAGCAGCCGGATTACTAGCGGGGGGGGCACAGATACGCAGTATTTT
TRBV10-2,NA,TRBJ1-5,NA,CASSETGKAQPQHF,TGCGCCAGCAGTGAGACAGGGAAAGCTCAGCCCCAGCATTTT
TRBV5-4,NA,TRBJ2-2,NA,CASSARDPANTGELFF,TGTGCCAGCAGCGCGCGGGACCCAGCGAACACCGGGGAGCTGTTTTTT
TRBV28,NA,TRBJ2-7,NA,CASSRYTSTVIDEQYF,TGTGCCAGCAGTCGTTATACATCGACAGTTATCGACGAGCAGTACTTC
TRBV30,NA,TRBJ1-5,NA,CAWSAAGASNQPQHF,TGTGCCTGGAGTGCTGCAGGGGCTAGCAATCAGCCCCAGCATTTT
TRBV9,NA,TRBJ2-2,TRBD2,CASSVDALAGVGGELFF,TGTGCCAGCAGCGTCGATGCTCTAGCGGGGGTGGGCGGGGAGCTGTTTTTT
TRBV13,NA,TRBJ2-2,TRBD2,CASRNRLALSGELFF,TGTGCCAGCAGGAATCGACTAGCCCTGAGCGGGGAGCTGTTTTTT
TRBV5-5,NA,TRBJ1-4,NA,CASSSLQARGEKLFF,TGTGCCAGCAGCTCCTTACAGGCGCGGGGTGAAAAACTGTTTTTT
TRBV28,NA,TRBJ1-4,TRBD1,CASSSGQGEKLFF,TGTGCCAGCAGTTCGGGACAGGGTGAAAAACTGTTTTTT
TRBV5-1,NA,TRBJ1-1,TRBD1,CASSTGQPNTEAFF,TGCGCCAGCAGCACGGGACAGCCCAACACTGAAGCTTTCTTT